The rows below give T cell receptor beta chains drawn from one sample of a study of blood T cells in healthy people across ages. From the 5' RACE reads, TCRdb called clonotypes with MiXCR, one entry per CDR3 protein. The data hold about 640,000 distinct CDR3 sequences, with around 54% observed a single time. Sequencing was carried out using blood. The source of these receptors is a man aged 55 to 70 in good health. Both conserved end residues are part of each CDR3. The D gene is left open where the match is weak. The listing skips clone size in some rows; elsewhere it reads once, few, many or a size class.

DNA: TGTGCCAGCAGCCCGCGGTGGACAGGGGCCCCCCTCTCCTACAATGAGCAGTTCTTC
CDR3: CASSPRWTGAPLSYNEQFF
length: 19
size: -
D: TRBD1
J: TRBJ2-1
V: TRBV4-2

DNA: TGTGCCAGCAGCAGGGGGAGGACGAACACTGAAGCTTTCTTT
CDR3: CASSRGRTNTEAFF
length: 14
size: once
D: TRBD1
J: TRBJ1-1
V: TRBV2

DNA: TGTGCCAGCAGGCGTACACAGGGGGCAAGGGGCTCCTACGAGCAGTACTTC
CDR3: CASRRTQGARGSYEQYF
length: 17
size: -
D: TRBD1
J: TRBJ2-7
V: TRBV27

DNA: TGCGCCAGCAGCCAAGATCTTGGGACAGGGGAAGTCGGCTATGGCTACACCTTC
CDR3: CASSQDLGTGEVGYGYTF
length: 18
size: -
D: TRBD1
J: TRBJ1-2
V: TRBV4-1

DNA: TGCGCCAGCAGTGACCCCACTAGCGGGGGGTTTGTGCAGTTCTTC
CDR3: CASSDPTSGGFVQFF
length: 15
size: few
D: TRBD2
J: TRBJ2-1
V: TRBV10-1

DNA: TGTGCCAGCTCACCATCGACTAGCGGTTCCTACAATGAGCAGTTCTTC
CDR3: CASSPSTSGSYNEQFF
length: 16
size: -
D: TRBD2
J: TRBJ2-1
V: TRBV18

DNA: TGTGCCAGCAGCTCGGTCCGGGACACCACTCAGAGGAGCGGGAGGGATAATGAGCAGTTCTTC
CDR3: CASSSVRDTTQRSGRDNEQFF
length: 21
size: -
D: TRBD2
J: TRBJ2-1
V: TRBV5-5

DNA: TGTGCCAGCAGCCAGACAGACACCTACGAGCAGTACTTC
CDR3: CASSQTDTYEQYF
length: 13
size: -
D: -
J: TRBJ2-7
V: TRBV25-1

DNA: TGTGCCAGCAGTGACCCTCGGGAGAATTTCTATGGCTACACCTTC
CDR3: CASSDPRENFYGYTF
length: 15
size: -
D: -
J: TRBJ1-2
V: TRBV6-1

DNA: TGTGCCAGCAGCCTCGGGGGCGGCTCCTGCAGTGAGCAGTTCTTC
CDR3: CASSLGGGSCSEQFF
length: 15
size: -
D: -
J: TRBJ2-1
V: TRBV7-2

DNA: TGTGCCAGCAGCTCCCGGGGATTCTATGGCTTCACCTTC
CDR3: CASSSRGFYGFTF
length: 13
size: -
D: -
J: TRBJ1-2
V: TRBV11-2

DNA: TGTGCGACCGGGACAGGGGGGAACAATGAGCAGTTCTTC
CDR3: CATGTGGNNEQFF
length: 13
size: -
D: TRBD1
J: TRBJ2-1
V: TRBV10-3

DNA: TGTGCCAGCAACCCCCATGCGGGGGGGGTCACCGGGGAGCTGTTTTTT
CDR3: CASNPHAGGVTGELFF
length: 16
size: -
D: TRBD2
J: TRBJ2-2
V: TRBV7-9

DNA: TGCGCCAGCAGCTTATCGGGGACAACTTACTCGTCTTCCTACGAGCAGTACTTC
CDR3: CASSLSGTTYSSSYEQYF
length: 18
size: few
D: -
J: TRBJ2-7
V: TRBV5-1

DNA: TGCAGCGGGGAGCCGGGGACGGGGCATACTGAGCAGTTCTTC
CDR3: CSGEPGTGHTEQFF
length: 14
size: -
D: -
J: TRBJ2-1
V: TRBV29-1

DNA: TGCGCCAGCAGCTTAGCGGCGGGTAGCTCTGGGGCCAACGTCCTGACTTTC
CDR3: CASSLAAGSSGANVLTF
length: 17
size: -
D: -
J: TRBJ2-6
V: TRBV5-1

DNA: TGTGCCAGCAGTTACTCGATTCGGTTGAATGAAAAACTGTTTTTT
CDR3: CASSYSIRLNEKLFF
length: 15
size: many
D: -
J: TRBJ1-4
V: TRBV6-5

DNA: TGTGCCATCAGTGCTCGGGGGAACGAGCAGTACTTC
CDR3: CAISARGNEQYF
length: 12
size: few
D: -
J: TRBJ2-7
V: TRBV10-3

DNA: TGTGCCAGCAGTTTCTTCGGCGCGGGGCCCTACAATGAGCAGTTCTTC
CDR3: CASSFFGAGPYNEQFF
length: 16
size: -
D: -
J: TRBJ2-1
V: TRBV27

DNA: TGTGCCAGCAGCGAAGGTGTGTCCCGCACAGATACGCAGTATTTT
CDR3: CASSEGVSRTDTQYF
length: 15
size: -
D: -
J: TRBJ2-3
V: TRBV11-3

DNA: TGCGCCAGCAGCCAAGCCAACACAGGGACCAATTCACCCCTCCACTTT
CDR3: CASSQANTGTNSPLHF
length: 16
size: -
D: -
J: TRBJ1-6
V: TRBV4-1

DNA: TGTGCCAGCAGTTACTCTTTAAGCGGGGGGGCCTACGAGCAGTACTTC
CDR3: CASSYSLSGGAYEQYF
length: 16
size: -
D: TRBD2
J: TRBJ2-7
V: TRBV6-6

DNA: TGCAGCGTTGATTCCACAGATACGCAGTATTTT
CDR3: CSVDSTDTQYF
length: 11
size: many
D: -
J: TRBJ2-3
V: TRBV29-1